The clone carrying this T cell receptor beta chain has ten or more counts. This sample was included in a study of T cells in Graves' hyperthyroidism and ophthalmopathy. Study-wide background: Upon initial diagnosis and before any treatment, peripheral blood was collected.

This CDR3 has 15 residues. The germline V and J ends were trimmed by 1 base and 9 bases, with 18 bases remaining between them. The germline gives CDR1 DFQATT, CDR2 SNEGSKA (reference sequence). It was RNA transcripts that yielded the amplified TCR beta CDR3 regions. First-round RT-PCR targeting the TCR CDR3 was performed with the HTBI primer set. TCRdb re-called the multiplex PCR reads with MiXCR, one entry per CDR3 protein. The sample includes hundreds of thousands of distinct CDR3 sequences, about 14% of them seen just once. The TCR sequence derives from a woman aged 45 to 65 with Graves' ophthalmopathy. Sequenced material: blood. The chain carries TRBV20-1 and TRBJ2-2, with a weak D call TRBD2 (6 bases). The DNA for the CDR3 is TGCAGTGCTAGAGCTGGGGAGGCGGTCGGGAGGGAGCTGTTTTTT. Translation gives CSARAGEAVGRELFF.